A single TCR beta chain is shown here with its context. Its antigen is unknown. The data originate from a study of cytomegalovirus exposure and HLA in healthy donors. The germline V and J ends were trimmed by 6 bases and 5 bases, with 10 bases remaining between them. The CDR3 sequence is 13 residues long. Germline V gene sequence: CDR1 MDHEN, CDR2 SYDVKM. Findings of the study overall: Most of the TCR beta V segments (in an earlier analysis) were productive either about 87% or about 30% of the time. The study recorded 150 to 200 TCR beta chains that were cytomegalovirus-associated.

The PCR employed 60 Vbeta primers together with 13 Jbeta primers. This table comes from immunoSEQ multiplex PCR, and its TCRdb copy is limited to in-frame clones, with some not included. Of about 170,000 clones in the sample, about 79% were seen once. Every donor was a healthy person donating bone marrow. The chain combines TRBV28 with TRBJ2-2; possibly TRBD2 for D (5 bases). The TCR originated in a woman aged 45-59 years in good health and CMV-seronegative. The specimen was PBMCs. Here the CDR3 DNA reads TGTGCCAGCAGGCCAGGACTTACCGGGGAGCTGTTTTTT. Protein: CASRPGLTGELFF.